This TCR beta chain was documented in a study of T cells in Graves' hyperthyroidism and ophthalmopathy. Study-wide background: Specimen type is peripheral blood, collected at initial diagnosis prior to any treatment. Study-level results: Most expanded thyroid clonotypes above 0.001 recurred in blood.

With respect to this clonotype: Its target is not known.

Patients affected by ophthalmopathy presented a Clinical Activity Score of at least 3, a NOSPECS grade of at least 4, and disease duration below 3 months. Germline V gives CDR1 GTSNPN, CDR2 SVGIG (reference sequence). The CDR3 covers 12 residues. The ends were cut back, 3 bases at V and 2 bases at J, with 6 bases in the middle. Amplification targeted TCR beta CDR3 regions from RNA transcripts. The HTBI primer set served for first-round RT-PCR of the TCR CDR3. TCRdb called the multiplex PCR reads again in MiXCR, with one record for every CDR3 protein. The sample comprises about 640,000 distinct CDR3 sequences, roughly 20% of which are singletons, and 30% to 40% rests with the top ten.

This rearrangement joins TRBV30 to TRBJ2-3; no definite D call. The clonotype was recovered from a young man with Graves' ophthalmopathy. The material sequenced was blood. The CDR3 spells CAWRLPTDTQYF. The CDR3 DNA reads TGTGCCTGGAGGCTACCCACAGATACGCAGTATTTT.